The 6 T cell receptor beta chains below were found in one sample sequenced in a study of esophageal squamous cell carcinoma under preoperative chemotherapy. Via MiXCR, TCRdb re-called the PCR reads, giving one row per CDR3 protein. The table has about 6,600 distinct CDR3 sequences, about a third seen once; the top ten hold around 14%. The time point here: before preoperative PTX-NDP chemotherapy. The sample was taken from a patient given preoperative chemotherapy. The origin of the receptors is a human donor with esophageal squamous cell carcinoma. The donor label of this sample is uncertain.

CDR3 coding DNA: TGTGCCAGCAGCCGAGGAGACAGGGGAAAGGGAGACATTCAGTACTTC. The encoded protein is CASSRGDRGKGDIQYF. This sequence joins TRBV7-2 and TRBJ2-1, with TRBD1 matching 8 bases. Gene TRBJ2-4 matches the end of the DNA better, so the J call may be wrong. The CDR3 totals 16 residues. Germline loops: CDR1 SGHTA, CDR2 FQGNSA.

On this clonotype: The conserved phenylalanine or tryptophan is not found at the CDR3 terminus, so this likely reflects a read error. The DNA is omitted, as the CDR3 cannot be located on it reliably, and the CDR3 follows TCRdb's listing. The genes are TRBV6-1 and TRBJ2-6; whether TRBD2, the table's D call, matches the DNA was not checked. The CDR3 is made up of 17 amino acids, end residues included. Germline V gives CDR1 MNHNS, CDR2 SASEGT. The chain's CDR3 is CASSKSGSSYNEQYFGP.

V gene TRBV5-4 combines with J gene TRBJ2-4; weak D call: TRBD1 (6 bases). CDR1 SGHNT and CDR2 YYREEE come from the germline V gene (reference sequence). The length of the CDR3 is 12 residues. The V end was cut by 5 bases, the J end by 13 bases, with 16 bases between. CDR3 loop: CASRGARSEQYF. In nucleotides, the CDR3 is TGTGCCAGCAGGGGGGCCCGGAGTGAGCAGTACTTC.

Comment on this clonotype: This CDR3 is missing its conserved last phenylalanine or tryptophan, likely due to a read error. The V call is TRBV6-1, the J call TRBJ2-1; 7 bases map to TRBD2. With 6 bases clipped from V and 12 bases from J, the junction kept 23 bases outside the gene matches. CDR3 length equals 17 residues. Germline CDR1 reads MNHNS; CDR2 reads SASEGT. CDR3: CASRPLAGDPSYDGQFC. In DNA form, the CDR3 reads TGTGCCAGCAGACCACTGGCGGGAGACCCCTCCTACGATGGGCAGTTCTGC.

This clonotype has ten or more counts. The chain is built from TRBV7-6 and TRBJ1-2, with 8 bases lining up with TRBD1. The CDR3 runs 17 residues. Germline CDR1 is SGHVS and CDR2 is FNYEAQ. V was pared by 1 base and J by 6 bases, with 13 bases of the junction left unmatched. The CDR3, as DNA: TGTGCCAGCAGCTTAGGGGGGTACAGGGGGGGATTGGATGGCTACACCTTC. Translated: CASSLGGYRGGLDGYTF.

This clonotype was detected ten times or more. The V and J genes are TRBV7-3 and TRBJ2-1; no firm D call. The V gene lost 2 bases and the J gene lost 13 bases, with 15 bases spanning the gap. The CDR3 has 13 amino acids. Per the germline V gene, CDR1 is SGHTA and CDR2 is FQGTGA. The CDR3 is CASSLGPDGIQFF. CDR3 in DNA: TGTGCCAGCAGCTTAGGCCCGGATGGGATTCAGTTCTTC.